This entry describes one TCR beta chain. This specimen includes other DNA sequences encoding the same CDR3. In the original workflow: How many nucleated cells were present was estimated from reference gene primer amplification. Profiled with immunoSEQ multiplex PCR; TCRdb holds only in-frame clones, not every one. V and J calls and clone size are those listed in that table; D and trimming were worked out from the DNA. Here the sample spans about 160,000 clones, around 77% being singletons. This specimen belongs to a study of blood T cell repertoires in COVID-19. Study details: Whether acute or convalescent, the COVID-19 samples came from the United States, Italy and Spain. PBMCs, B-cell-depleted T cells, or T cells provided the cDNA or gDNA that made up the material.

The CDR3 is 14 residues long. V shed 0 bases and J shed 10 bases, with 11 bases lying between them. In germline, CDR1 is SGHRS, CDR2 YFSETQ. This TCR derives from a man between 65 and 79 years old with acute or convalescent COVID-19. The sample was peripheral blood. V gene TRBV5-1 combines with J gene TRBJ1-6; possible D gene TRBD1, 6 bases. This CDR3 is CASSLGQGNSPLHF. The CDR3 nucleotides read TGCGCCAGCAGCTTGGGGCAGGGGAACTCACCCCTCCACTTT.